The T cell receptor beta chain described here comes from a study of response to subunit inactivated influenza vaccine (dated by TCRdb to the late 2010s). The study in broad terms: Deep quantitative T cell receptor repertoire profiling was used in the study to track responses to a trivalent subunit inactivated influenza vaccine. What the research found in general, with its limitations: It was suggested by the authors that each seasonal influenza vaccination may recruit only a limited number of new T cells.

The junction carries 16 bases between V and J, which are trimmed by 6 bases and 5 bases respectively. CDR1 and CDR2, looked up from the germline V gene, are SQVTM and ANQGSEA. Including cysteine and phenylalanine, the CDR3 has 14 amino acids. The entry retains the CDR3 DNA only, 42 bases that are in frame from base 1. As concerns this clonotype: Its antigen target is currently unknown. It has no much larger one-base neighbor in the sample; base qualities were not kept.

Receptor amplification or capture employed RT-PCR. TCRdb records Illumina HiSeq 2500 as the sequencer. TCRdb took the public reads, trimmed them with fastp at Q25, ran MiXCR for clone calling and kept in-frame beta chains. A single entry per CDR3 protein holds the most common genes and DNA from its merged rows. Across this sample there are 800,000 to 1,000,000 distinct CDR3 sequences, with 21% seen only once. Of the sample, roughly 10% falls within the top ten clones. The sequence is built from TRBV29-1 and TRBJ2-2; the D gene assignment is ambiguous. This sample comprised PBMCs from blood, obtained 5 to 6 days after vaccination. The sequence came from a man between 45 and 60 years old who received an inactivated influenza vaccine. Donor details come from another sample of the same person, matched by shared clones. The CDR3 protein: CSVGSGLETGELFF. DNA sequence: TGCAGCGTCGGTTCAGGTCTAGAGACCGGGGAGCTGTTTTTT.